The rows below give T cell receptor beta chains drawn from one sample of a study of human T cells and chemical hapten exposure. TCRdb re-analysed the RACE reads in MiXCR, keeping a single row per CDR3 protein. Of 150,000 to 200,000 distinct CDR3 sequences in the sample, about a quarter were seen once. The source was whole blood, collected in connection with sensitization to the hapten diphenylcyclopropenone (DPC). The receptors here all came from a woman aged 18-29 years with alopecia areata. Some clones in this sample may be carry-over from other donors' samples. The CDR3 runs from the conserved cysteine through the conserved F or W. The order of the fields is V gene, J gene, CDR3 protein.

>TRBV4-1|TRBJ2-5
CASSQDPTQETQYF
>TRBV4-2|TRBJ2-1
CASSQDGTPIFSSYNEQFF
>TRBV27|TRBJ2-7
CASKTGTTKEQYF
>TRBV4-1|TRBJ2-2
CASRLIGKGGTGELFF
>TRBV5-1|TRBJ2-7
CASISPSYEQYF
>TRBV4-3|TRBJ2-5
CASSQDLGRLETQYF
>TRBV5-1|TRBJ1-1
CASSVRALSTEAFF
>TRBV2|TRBJ2-2
CASSEVSGGTGELFF
>TRBV15|TRBJ2-1
CATSPPGSSYNEQFF
>TRBV27|TRBJ2-1
CASSFAGLADNEQFF
>TRBV7-9|TRBJ2-7
CASSLEGTSRREQYF
>TRBV6-5|TRBJ1-2
CATIALYGYTF
>TRBV10-3|TRBJ1-1
CAISPTGVTEAFF
>TRBV29-1|TRBJ1-1
CSVTGTTNTEAFF
>TRBV20-1|TRBJ1-1
CSARKAWDRKNTEAFF
>TRBV27|TRBJ2-1
CASSPGRTGLLQVWKCIF
>TRBV29-1|TRBJ1-5
CSVGTANQPQHF
>TRBV10-3|TRBJ2-2
CAISEVAGELFF
>TRBV11-2|TRBJ2-5
CASSFGQETQYF
>TRBV30|TRBJ2-5
CAWSPSGGPTLQETQYF
>TRBV5-1|TRBJ1-2
CASSLEARANYGYTF
>TRBV5-4|TRBJ2-7
CASSSTVSSYEQYF
>TRBV3-1|TRBJ2-7
CASSQVPTSEEYF
>TRBV4-3|TRBJ2-2
CASSQGLAGANTGELFF
>TRBV9|TRBJ1-1
CASSVGRNTEAFF
>TRBV12-3/TRBV12-4|TRBJ2-2
CASSSWTGVNTGELFF
>TRBV20-1|TRBJ2-3
CSAARTSGGLTDTQYF
>TRBV12-3/TRBV12-4|TRBJ2-3
CASRIRAQADTQYF
>TRBV27|TRBJ2-3
CASSLVGEDTQYF
>TRBV5-1|TRBJ1-6
CASSLALDNSPLHF
>TRBV4-3|TRBJ2-1
CASSQDAALTYYNEQFF
>TRBV11-1|TRBJ1-4
CASSLDRREKLFF
>TRBV9|TRBJ2-7
CASSVGGGGYEQYF
>TRBV5-1|TRBJ2-7
CASRSMLGYEQYF
>TRBV7-3|TRBJ2-1
CASSSPGTSGNEQFF
>TRBV27|TRBJ2-5
CASSPPGRRGETQYF
>TRBV12-3/TRBV12-4|TRBJ1-5
CASTLSNQPQHF
>TRBV7-9|TRBJ2-2
CARRGEGKNTGELFF
>TRBV20-1|TRBJ2-5
CSAVTTGLQETQYF
>TRBV9|TRBJ2-1
CASSVEGTSGYNEQFF
>TRBV7-2|TRBJ2-3
CASSLNGLAQYF
>TRBV4-2|TRBJ1-2
CASRAQGGSYGYTF
>TRBV9|TRBJ1-2
CASSPTGTGSYGYTF
>TRBV29-1|TRBJ1-1
CSATRVNTEAFF
>TRBV29-1|TRBJ2-7
CSVVLGQWTPYEQYF
>TRBV25-1|TRBJ2-7
CASSEFRGLRDEQYF
>TRBV4-1|TRBJ2-5
CASSQELRETQYF
>TRBV9|TRBJ2-2
CASSVKGTSGITGELFF
>TRBV14|TRBJ2-5
CASSHTETQYF
>TRBV27|TRBJ1-2
CASSLSAGARYGYTF
>TRBV9|TRBJ2-3
CASGAVNTQYF
>TRBV29-1|TRBJ1-3
CSVLGSAGNTIYF
>TRBV7-2|TRBJ2-7
CASGSAGGREQYF
>TRBV7-9|TRBJ2-7
CASRDWTGGYEQYF
>TRBV12-3/TRBV12-4|TRBJ2-3
CASSVDVSSTDTQYF
>TRBV24-1|TRBJ2-2
CATSDAGQGSGELFF
>TRBV4-1|TRBJ2-5
CASSGVGQETQYF
>TRBV6-6|TRBJ1-5
CASSPRQGGSNQPQHF
>TRBV27|TRBJ1-1
CASNKRGNTEAFF